The T cell receptor (beta chain) under discussion was sequenced for a study of T cell repertoires in cytomegalovirus infection. Study findings and constraints: In two of eight donors, the top clonotype was HLA-C-restricted CMV-specific.

CDR1 is MNHEY and CDR2 is SMNVEV in the germline V gene (reference sequence). The trim removed 5 bases at V and 5 bases at J, leaving 6 bases unmatched. The CDR3 extends over 13 amino acids. A note on this clonotype: Its antigen is unidentified.

TCRdb passed the reads through MiXCR, listing each CDR3 protein once. The sample holds 110,000 or so distinct CDR3 sequences, about 30% seen once. The chain employs TRBV27 and TRBJ2-7, with 7 bases aligning to TRBD2. This clonotype was obtained from a human donor in good health (CMV status not recorded). Some clones in this sample may be carry-over from other donors' samples. This sample comprised CD8+ T cells from cultured PBMCs, obtained from culture after CMV antigen stimulation. The CDR3 sequence is CASSPVGGDEQYF. CDR3 nucleotides: TGTGCCAGCAGTCCCGTTGGGGGGGACGAGCAGTACTTC.